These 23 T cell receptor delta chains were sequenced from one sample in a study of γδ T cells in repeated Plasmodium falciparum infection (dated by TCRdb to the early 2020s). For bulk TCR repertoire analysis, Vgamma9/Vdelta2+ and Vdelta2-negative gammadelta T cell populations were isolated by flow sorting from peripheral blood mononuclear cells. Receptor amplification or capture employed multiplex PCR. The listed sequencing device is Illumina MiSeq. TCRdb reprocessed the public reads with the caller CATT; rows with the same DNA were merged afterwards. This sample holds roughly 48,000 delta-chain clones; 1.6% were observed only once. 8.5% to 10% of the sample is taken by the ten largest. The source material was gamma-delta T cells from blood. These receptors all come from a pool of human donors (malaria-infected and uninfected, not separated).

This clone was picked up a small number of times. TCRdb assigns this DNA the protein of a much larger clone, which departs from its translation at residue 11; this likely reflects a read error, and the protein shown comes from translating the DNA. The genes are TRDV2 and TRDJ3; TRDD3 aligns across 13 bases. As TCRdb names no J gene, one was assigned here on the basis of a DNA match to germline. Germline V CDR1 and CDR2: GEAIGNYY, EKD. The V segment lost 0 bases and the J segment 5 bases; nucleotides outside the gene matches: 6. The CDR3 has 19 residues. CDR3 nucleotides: TGTGCCTGTGACACCCTACTGGGGGATACGCGGGGGGACACCCGACAGATGTTTTTC. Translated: CACDTLLGDTRGDTRQMFF.

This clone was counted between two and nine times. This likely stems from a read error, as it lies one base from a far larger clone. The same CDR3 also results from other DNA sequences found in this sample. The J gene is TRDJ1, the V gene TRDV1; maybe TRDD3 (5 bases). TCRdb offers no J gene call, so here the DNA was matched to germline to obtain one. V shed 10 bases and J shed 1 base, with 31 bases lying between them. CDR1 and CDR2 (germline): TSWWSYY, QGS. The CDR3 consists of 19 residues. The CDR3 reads CAPQGPFPPSYEATDKLIF. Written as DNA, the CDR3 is TGTGCTCCGCAGGGCCCTTTCCCTCCATCATACGAGGCCACCGATAAACTCATCTTT.

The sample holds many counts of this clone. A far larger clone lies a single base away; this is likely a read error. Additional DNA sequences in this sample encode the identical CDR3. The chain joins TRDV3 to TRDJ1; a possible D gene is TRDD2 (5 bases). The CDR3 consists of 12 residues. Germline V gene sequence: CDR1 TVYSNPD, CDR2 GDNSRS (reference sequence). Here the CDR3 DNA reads TGCGCCTCATGGCCTTCTTCGAATAAACTCATCTTT. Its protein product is CASWPSSNKLIF.

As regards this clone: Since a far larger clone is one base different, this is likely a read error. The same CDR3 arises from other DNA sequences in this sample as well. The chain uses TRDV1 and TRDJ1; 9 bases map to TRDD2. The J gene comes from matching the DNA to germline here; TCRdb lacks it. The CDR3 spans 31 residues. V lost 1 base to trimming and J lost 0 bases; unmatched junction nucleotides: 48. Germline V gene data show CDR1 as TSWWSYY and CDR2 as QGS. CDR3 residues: CALGERRGLLPSYLHPYRPLLVRGYTDKLIF. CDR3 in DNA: TGTGCTCTTGGGGAACGTCGTGGCCTCCTTCCTTCCTACCTCCACCCTTACCGACCCCTTTTGGTGAGGGGGTACACCGATAAACTCATCTTT.

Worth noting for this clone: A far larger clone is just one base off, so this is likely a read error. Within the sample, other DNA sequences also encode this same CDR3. Here the CDR3 reads CALGERPTSLTGGYAAGYTDKLIF. In DNA, the CDR3 is TGTGCTCTTGGGGAACGACCTACCTCGCTAACTGGGGGATATGCTGCCGGGTACACCGATAAACTCATCTTT. V is TRDV1 and J is TRDJ1; 11 bases match TRDD3. In the absence of a J gene in TCRdb, the DNA was matched to germline to assign it here. The germline CDR1 and CDR2 sequences are TSWWSYY and QGS. The ends lost 1 base at V and 0 bases at J; junction bases unmatched: 25. The CDR3 is 24 residues long.

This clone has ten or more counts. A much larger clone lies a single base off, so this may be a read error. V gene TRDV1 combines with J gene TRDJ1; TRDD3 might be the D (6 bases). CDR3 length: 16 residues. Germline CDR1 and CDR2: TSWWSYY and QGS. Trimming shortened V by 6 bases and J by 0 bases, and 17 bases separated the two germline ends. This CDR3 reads CALGPLGIEHTDKLIF. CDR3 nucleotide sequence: TGTGCTCTTGGCCCCCTGGGGATTGAGCACACCGATAAACTCATCTTT.

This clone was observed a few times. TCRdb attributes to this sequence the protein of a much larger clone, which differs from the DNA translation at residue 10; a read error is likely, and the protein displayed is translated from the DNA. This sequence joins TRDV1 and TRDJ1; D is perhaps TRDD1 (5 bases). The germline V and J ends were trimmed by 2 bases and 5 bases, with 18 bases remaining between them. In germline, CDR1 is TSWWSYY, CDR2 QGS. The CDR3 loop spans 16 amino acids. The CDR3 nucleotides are TGTGCTCTTGGGGAAAATAGATCTACGGCCAAAGATAAACTCATCTTT. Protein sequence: CALGENRSTAKDKLIF.

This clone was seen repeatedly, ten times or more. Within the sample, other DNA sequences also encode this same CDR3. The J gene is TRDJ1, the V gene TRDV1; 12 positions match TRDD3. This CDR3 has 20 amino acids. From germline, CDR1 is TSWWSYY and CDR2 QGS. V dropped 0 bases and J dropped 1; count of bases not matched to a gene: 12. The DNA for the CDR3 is TGTGCTCTTGGGGAACTGTCTCCCCCCTGGGGGATACGAAGCACCGATAAACTCATCTTT. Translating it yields CALGELSPPWGIRSTDKLIF.

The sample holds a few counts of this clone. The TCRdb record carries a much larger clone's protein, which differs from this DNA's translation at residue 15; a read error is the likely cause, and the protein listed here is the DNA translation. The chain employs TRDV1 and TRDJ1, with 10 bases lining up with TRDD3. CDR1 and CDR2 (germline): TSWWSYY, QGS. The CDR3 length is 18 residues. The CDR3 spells CALGERAPEGDTGDRLIF. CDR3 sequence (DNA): TGTGCTCTTGGGGAACGCGCCCCAGAGGGGGATACGGGCGATAGACTCATCTTT.

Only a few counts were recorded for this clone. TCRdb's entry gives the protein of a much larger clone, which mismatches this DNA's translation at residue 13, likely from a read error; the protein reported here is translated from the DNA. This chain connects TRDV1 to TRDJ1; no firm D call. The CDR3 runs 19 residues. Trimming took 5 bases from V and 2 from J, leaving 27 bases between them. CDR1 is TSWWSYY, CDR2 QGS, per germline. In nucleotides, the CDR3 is TGTGCTCTTGGGTCCCAGGGAGTGGCTACTCCCCTGTATACCGATAAACTCATCTTT. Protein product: CALGSQGVATPLYTDKLIF.

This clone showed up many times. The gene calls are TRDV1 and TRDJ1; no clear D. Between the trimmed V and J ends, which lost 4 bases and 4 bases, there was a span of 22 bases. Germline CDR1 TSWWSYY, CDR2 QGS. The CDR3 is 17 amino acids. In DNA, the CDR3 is TGTGCTCTTGGGGGGGCACCTTATAATTCCGCCCTCGATAAACTCATCTTT. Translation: CALGGAPYNSALDKLIF.

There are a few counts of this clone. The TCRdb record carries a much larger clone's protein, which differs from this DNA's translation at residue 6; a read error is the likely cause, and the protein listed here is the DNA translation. The CDR3 region is CALGEREVGIRRTDKLIF. CDR3 nucleotide sequence: TGTGCTCTTGGGGAAAGGGAGGTAGGGATACGAAGGACCGATAAACTCATCTTT. V gene TRDV1 combines with J gene TRDJ1; 8 bases match TRDD3. TCRdb lists no J gene, so it was determined here by aligning the DNA to germline. This CDR3 is 18 amino acids long. V lost 2 bases, J lost 2 bases, and 13 bases stayed unmatched. CDR1 is TSWWSYY, CDR2 QGS, per germline.

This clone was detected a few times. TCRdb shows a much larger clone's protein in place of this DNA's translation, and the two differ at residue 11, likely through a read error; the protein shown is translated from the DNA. As DNA, the CDR3 is TGTGCTCTTGGGGAACCTTTAAGGGATACGTTGCAGGCCGATAAACTCATCTTT. The encoded protein is CALGEPLRDTLQADKLIF. The rearrangement links TRDV1 to TRDJ1; 8 nucleotides match TRDD3. Because TCRdb records no J gene, it was assigned here through a match of the DNA to germline. The germline V gene encodes CDR1 TSWWSYY and CDR2 QGS. CDR3 length: 18 amino acids. J gave up 3 bases and V 1 base, and 13 bases lay outside the gene matches.

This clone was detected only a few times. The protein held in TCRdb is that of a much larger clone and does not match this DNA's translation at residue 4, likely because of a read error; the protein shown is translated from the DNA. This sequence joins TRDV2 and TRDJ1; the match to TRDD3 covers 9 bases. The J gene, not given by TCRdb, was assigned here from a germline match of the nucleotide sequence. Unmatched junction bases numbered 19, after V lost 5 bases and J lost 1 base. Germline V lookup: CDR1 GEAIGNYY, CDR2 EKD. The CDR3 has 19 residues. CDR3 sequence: CACGIVLGDGSGVTDKLIF. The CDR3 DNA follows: TGTGCCTGTGGCATCGTACTGGGGGACGGCTCGGGAGTCACCGATAAACTCATCTTT.

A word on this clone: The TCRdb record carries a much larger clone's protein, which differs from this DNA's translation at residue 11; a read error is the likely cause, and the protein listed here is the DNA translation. The DNA for the CDR3 is TGTGCTCTTGGGGACCCAAGTCCCTTCGGGGGGGGGTACACCGATAAACTCATCTTT. It codes for CALGDPSPFGGGYTDKLIF. The chain uses TRDV1 and TRDJ1, with D possibly called TRDD2 or TRDD3 (5 bases each). The J gene, missing from TCRdb, was assigned here through DNA to germline matching. The CDR3 covers 19 residues. From germline, CDR1 is TSWWSYY and CDR2 QGS. The germline V and J ends were trimmed by 3 bases and 0 bases, with 23 bases remaining between them.

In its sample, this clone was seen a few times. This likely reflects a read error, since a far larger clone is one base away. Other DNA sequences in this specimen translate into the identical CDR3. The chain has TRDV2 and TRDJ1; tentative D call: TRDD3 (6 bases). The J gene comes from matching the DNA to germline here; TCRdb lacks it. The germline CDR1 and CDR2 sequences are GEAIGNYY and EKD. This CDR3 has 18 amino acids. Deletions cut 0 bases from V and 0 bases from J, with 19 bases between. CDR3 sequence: CACDTVGLLGEDTDKLIF. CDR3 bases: TGTGCCTGTGACACCGTGGGCTTACTGGGAGAAGACACCGATAAACTCATCTTT.

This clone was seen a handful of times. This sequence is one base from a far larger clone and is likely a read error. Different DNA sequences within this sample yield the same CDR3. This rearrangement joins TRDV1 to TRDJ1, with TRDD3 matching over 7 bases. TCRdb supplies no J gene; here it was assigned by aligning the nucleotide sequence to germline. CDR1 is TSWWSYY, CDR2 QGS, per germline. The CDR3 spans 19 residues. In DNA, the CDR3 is TGCGCTCTTGGGGGACTCTCGAGGTCGGGGGCCCTGTACACCGATAAACTCATCTTT. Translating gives CALGGLSRSGALYTDKLIF.

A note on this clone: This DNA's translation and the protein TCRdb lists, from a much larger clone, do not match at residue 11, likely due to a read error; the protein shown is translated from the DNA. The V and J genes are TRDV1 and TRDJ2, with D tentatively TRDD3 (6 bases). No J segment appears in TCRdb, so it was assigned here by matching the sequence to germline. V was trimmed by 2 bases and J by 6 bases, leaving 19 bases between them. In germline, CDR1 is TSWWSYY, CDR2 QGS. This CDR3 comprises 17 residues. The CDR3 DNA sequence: TGTGCTCTTGGGGAATTTGATTGGGGGTCCTCGTCAGCACAACTCTTCTTT. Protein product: CALGEFDWGSSSAQLFF.

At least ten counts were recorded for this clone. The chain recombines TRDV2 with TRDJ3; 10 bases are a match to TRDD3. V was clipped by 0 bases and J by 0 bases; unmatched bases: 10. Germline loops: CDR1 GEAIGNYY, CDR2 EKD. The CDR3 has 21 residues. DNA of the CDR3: TGTGCCTGTGACACCGTACTGGGGGATTCCCCCAGCTCCTGGGACACCCGACAGATGTTTTTC. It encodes CACDTVLGDSPSSWDTRQMFF.

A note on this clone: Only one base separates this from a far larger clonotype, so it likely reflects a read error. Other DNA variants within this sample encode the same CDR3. Here the CDR3 DNA reads TGTGCTCTTGGGGATGTGGATGACCCTACGTACCCTCAGGGTTCCCCCCATGCCGGATACACCGATAAACTCATCTTT. Translation: CALGDVDDPTYPQGSPHAGYTDKLIF. V gene TRDV1 combines with J gene TRDJ1; D is possibly TRDD2 (5 bases). Since TCRdb gives no J gene, matching the DNA to germline was used here to assign it. Deletions cut 3 bases from V and 0 bases from J, with 44 bases between. The CDR3 totals 26 residues. Germline V CDR1 and CDR2: TSWWSYY, QGS.

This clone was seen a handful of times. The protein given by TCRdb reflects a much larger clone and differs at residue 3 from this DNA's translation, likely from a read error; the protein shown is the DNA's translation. The CDR3 DNA reads as TGTGCTCCTGGGGAACAAGACCCCCCGTACACCGATAAACTCATCTTT. Residues: CAPGEQDPPYTDKLIF. This chain links TRDV1 with TRDJ1; D might be TRDD3 (6 bases). The CDR3 totals 16 residues. Germline V gene lookup returns CDR1 TSWWSYY and CDR2 QGS.

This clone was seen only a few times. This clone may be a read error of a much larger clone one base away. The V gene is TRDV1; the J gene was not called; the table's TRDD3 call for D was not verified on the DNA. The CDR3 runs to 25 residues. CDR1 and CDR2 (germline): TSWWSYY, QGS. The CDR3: CALGGAGVTGRLRAQGFALTAQLFF. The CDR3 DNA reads TGTGCCCTTGGGGGGGCTGGGGTTACTGGGAGATTGAGGGCTCAAGGATTTGCTTTGACAGCACAACTGTTCTTT.

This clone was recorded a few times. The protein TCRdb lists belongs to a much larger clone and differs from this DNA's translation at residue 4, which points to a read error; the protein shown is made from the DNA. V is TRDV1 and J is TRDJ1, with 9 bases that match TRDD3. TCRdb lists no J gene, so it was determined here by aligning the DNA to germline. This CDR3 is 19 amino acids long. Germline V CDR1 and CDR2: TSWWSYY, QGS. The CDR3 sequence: CALREHDRYWGTYTDKLIF. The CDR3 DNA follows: TGTGCTCTTAGGGAACATGACCGGTACTGGGGGACTTACACCGATAAACTCATCTTT.